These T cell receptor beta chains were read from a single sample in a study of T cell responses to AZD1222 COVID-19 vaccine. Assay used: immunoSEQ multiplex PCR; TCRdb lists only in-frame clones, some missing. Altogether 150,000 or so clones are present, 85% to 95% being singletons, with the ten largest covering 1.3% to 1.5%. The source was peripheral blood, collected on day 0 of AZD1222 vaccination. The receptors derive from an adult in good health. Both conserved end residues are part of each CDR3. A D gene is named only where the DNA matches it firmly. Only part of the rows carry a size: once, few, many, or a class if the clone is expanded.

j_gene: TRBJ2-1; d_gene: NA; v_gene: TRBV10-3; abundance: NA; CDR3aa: CAISPSGQNEQFF; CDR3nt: TGTGCCATCAGTCCGTCGGGGCAGAATGAGCAGTTCTTC
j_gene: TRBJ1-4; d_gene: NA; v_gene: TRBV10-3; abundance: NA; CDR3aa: CAISDGSEELFF; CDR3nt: TGTGCCATCAGTGACGGGTCGGAGGAACTGTTTTTT
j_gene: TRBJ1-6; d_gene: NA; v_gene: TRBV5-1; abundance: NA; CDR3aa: CASSLGQQNSPLHF; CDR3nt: TGCGCCAGCAGCTTGGGACAGCAGAATTCACCCCTCCACTTT
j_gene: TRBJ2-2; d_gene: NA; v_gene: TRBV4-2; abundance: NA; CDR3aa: CASSQDAKGWTGELFF; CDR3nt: TGTGCCAGCAGCCAAGATGCGAAGGGATGGACCGGGGAGCTGTTTTTT
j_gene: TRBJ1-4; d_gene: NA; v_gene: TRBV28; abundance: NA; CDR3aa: CASSSPPGDEKLFF; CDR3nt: TGTGCCAGCAGTAGCCCCCCGGGGGATGAAAAACTGTTTTTT
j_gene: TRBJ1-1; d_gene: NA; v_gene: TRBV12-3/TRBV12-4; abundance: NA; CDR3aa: CASSSTGNTEAFF; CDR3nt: TGTGCCAGCAGTTCCACAGGGAACACTGAAGCTTTCTTT
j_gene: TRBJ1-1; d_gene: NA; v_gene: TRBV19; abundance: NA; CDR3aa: CASSIGQKGWAFF; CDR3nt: TGTGCCAGTAGTATAGGACAGAAAGGTTGGGCTTTCTTT
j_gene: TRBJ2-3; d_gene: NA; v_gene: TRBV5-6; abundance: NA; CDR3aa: CASSLVVDTQYF; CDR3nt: TGTGCCAGCAGCTTGGTTGTGGATACGCAGTATTTT
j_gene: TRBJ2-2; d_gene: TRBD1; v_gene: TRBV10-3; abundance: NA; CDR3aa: CAISESGTGLAGELFF; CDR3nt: TGTGCCATCAGTGAGTCCGGGACAGGGTTAGCCGGGGAGCTGTTTTTT
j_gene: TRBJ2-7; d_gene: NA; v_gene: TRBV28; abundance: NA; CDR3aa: CASSPPSASSYEQYF; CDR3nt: TGTGCCAGCAGTCCACCTAGCGCCTCCTCCTACGAGCAGTACTTC
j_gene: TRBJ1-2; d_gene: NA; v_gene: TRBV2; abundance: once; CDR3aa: CASYGSAGAYGYTF; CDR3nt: TGTGCCAGCTACGGCTCGGCAGGGGCTTATGGCTACACCTTC
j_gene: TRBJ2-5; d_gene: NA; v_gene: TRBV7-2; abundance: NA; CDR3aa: CASSRAETQYF; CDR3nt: TGTGCCAGCAGCCGGGCCGAGACCCAGTACTTC
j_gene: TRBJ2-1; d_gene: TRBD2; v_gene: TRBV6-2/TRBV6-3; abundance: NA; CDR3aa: CASSYYPPRAGEQFF; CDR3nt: TGTGCCAGCAGTTACTACCCGCCGCGAGCGGGGGAGCAGTTCTTC
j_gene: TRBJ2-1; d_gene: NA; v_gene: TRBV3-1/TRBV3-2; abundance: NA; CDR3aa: CASSQEGKAERTYNEQFF; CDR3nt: TGTGCCAGCAGCCAAGAGGGGAAAGCGGAGCGGACCTACAATGAGCAGTTCTTC
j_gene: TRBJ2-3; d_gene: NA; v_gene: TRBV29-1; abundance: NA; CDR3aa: CSVDRGTDTQYF; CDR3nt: TGCAGCGTTGACAGGGGCACAGATACGCAGTATTTT
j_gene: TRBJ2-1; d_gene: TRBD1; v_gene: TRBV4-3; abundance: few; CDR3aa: CASSREPDRGYNEQFF; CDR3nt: TGCGCCAGCAGCAGGGAGCCTGACAGGGGTTACAATGAGCAGTTCTTC
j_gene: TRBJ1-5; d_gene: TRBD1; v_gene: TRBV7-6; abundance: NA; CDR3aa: CASSLGTGGNQPQHF; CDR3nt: TGTGCCAGCAGCCTGGGGACAGGGGGAAATCAGCCCCAGCATTTT
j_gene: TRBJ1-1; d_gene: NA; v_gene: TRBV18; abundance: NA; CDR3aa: CASSPPSRGMNTEAFF; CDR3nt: TGTGCCAGCTCACCACCGAGTCGGGGAATGAACACTGAAGCTTTCTTT
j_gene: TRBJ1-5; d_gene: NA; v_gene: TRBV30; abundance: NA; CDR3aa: CAWSVGRYQPQHF; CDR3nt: TGTGCCTGGAGTGTAGGGCGTTATCAGCCCCAGCATTTT
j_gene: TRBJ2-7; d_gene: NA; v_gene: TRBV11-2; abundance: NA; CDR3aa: CASSSQQAAVTSVYEQYF; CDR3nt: TGTGCCAGCAGCTCACAACAGGCGGCAGTGACGTCTGTCTACGAGCAGTACTTC
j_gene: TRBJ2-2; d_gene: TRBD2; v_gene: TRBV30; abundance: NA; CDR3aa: CAWSVGLAGGGSTGELFF; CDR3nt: TGTGCCTGGAGTGTAGGACTAGCGGGGGGAGGGAGCACCGGGGAGCTGTTTTTT
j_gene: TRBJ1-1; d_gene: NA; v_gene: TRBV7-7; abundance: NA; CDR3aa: CASSLEKSTEAFF; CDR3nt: TGTGCTAGCAGCTTAGAAAAATCCACTGAAGCTTTCTTT
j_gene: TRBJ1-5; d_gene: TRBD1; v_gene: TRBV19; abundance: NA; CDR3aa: CASSPIDRGGRPQHF; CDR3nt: TGTGCCAGTAGTCCCATCGACAGGGGGGGCCGGCCCCAGCATTTT
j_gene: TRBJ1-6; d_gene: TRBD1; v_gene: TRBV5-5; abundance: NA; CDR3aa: CASSPGQRSSYNSPLHF; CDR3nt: TGTGCCAGCAGCCCGGGACAGCGAAGCTCCTATAATTCACCCCTCCACTTT
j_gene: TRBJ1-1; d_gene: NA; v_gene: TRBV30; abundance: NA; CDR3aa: CAWTRGGNTEAFF; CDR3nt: TGTGCCTGGACCCGGGGGGGGAACACTGAAGCTTTCTTT
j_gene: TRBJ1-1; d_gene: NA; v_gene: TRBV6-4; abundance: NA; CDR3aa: CASRLIGGVTEAFF; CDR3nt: TGTGCCAGCAGGCTCATCGGGGGGGTCACTGAAGCTTTCTTT
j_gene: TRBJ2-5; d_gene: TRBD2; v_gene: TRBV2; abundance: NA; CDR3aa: CASSPRLAQETQYF; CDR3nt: TGTGCCAGCAGCCCAAGACTAGCCCAAGAGACCCAGTACTTC
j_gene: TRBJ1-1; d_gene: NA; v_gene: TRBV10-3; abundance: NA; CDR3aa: CATAVEGGFDTEAFF; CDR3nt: TGTGCCACCGCAGTCGAGGGGGGCTTCGACACTGAAGCTTTCTTT
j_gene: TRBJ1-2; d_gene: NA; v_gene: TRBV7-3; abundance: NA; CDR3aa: CASSSDSYGYTF; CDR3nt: TGTGCCAGCAGCTCCGACAGCTATGGCTACACCTTC
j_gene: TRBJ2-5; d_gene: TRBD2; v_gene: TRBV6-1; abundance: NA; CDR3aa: CASSDARLAGGETQYF; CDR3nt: TGTGCCAGCAGTGACGCCCGACTAGCGGGGGGGGAGACCCAGTACTTC
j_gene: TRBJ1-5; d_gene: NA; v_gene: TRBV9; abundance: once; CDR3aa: CASSVGWGNQPQHF; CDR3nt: TGTGCCAGCAGCGTTGGCTGGGGGAATCAGCCCCAGCATTTT
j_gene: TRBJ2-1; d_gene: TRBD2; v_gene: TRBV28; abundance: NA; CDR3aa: CASSFFSPLAGFSNEQFF; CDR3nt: TGTGCCAGCAGTTTTTTTTCCCCACTAGCGGGATTCTCTAATGAGCAGTTCTTC
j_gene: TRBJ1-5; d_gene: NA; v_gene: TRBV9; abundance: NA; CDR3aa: CASSVGGSNQPQHF; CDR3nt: TGTGCCAGCAGCGTAGGGGGGAGCAATCAGCCCCAGCATTTT
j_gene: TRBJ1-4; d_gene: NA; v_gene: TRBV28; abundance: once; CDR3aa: CASETSNEKLFF; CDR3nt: TGTGCCAGCGAGACTTCTAATGAAAAACTGTTTTTT
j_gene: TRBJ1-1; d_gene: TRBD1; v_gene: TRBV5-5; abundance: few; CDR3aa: CASSPRTGDTEAFF; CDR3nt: TGTGCCAGCAGCCCGCGGACAGGGGACACTGAAGCTTTCTTT
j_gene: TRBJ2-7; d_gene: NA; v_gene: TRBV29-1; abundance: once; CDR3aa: CSVEVTGFAYEQYF; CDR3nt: TGCAGCGTTGAAGTAACAGGATTCGCCTACGAGCAGTACTTC
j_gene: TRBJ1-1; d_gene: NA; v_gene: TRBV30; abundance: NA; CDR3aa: CAWSVHMNTEAFF; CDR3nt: TGTGCCTGGAGTGTACATATGAACACTGAAGCTTTCTTT
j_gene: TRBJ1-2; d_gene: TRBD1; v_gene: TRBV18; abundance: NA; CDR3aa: CASSPNLNRGIYGYTF; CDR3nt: TGTGCCAGCTCACCAAATCTAAACAGGGGAATCTATGGCTACACCTTC
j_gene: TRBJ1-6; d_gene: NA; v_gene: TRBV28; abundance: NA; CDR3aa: CASSFQWPYNSPLHF; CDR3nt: TGTGCCAGCAGTTTCCAGTGGCCTTATAATTCACCCCTCCACTTT
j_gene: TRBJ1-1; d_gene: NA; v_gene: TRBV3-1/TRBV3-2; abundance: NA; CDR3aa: CASSQGTGTEAFF; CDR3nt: TGTGCCAGCAGCCAAGGTACGGGCACTGAAGCTTTCTTT
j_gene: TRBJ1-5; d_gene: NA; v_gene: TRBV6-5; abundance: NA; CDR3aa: CASSGQQNQPQHF; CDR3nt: TGTGCCAGCTCGGGACAACAGAATCAGCCCCAGCATTTT
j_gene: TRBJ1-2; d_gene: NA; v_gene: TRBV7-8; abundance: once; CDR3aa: CASSERLGGNYGYTF; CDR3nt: TGTGCCAGCAGTGAGCGTCTCGGGGGTAACTATGGCTACACCTTC
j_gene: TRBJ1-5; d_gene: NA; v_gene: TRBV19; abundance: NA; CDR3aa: CASSMTTEVRASNQPQHF; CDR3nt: TGTGCCAGTAGTATGACGACTGAAGTCCGGGCCAGCAATCAGCCCCAGCATTTT
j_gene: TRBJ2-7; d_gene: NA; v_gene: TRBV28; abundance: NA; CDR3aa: CASSLTVYEQYF; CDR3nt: TGTGCCAGCAGTTTAACAGTCTACGAGCAGTACTTC
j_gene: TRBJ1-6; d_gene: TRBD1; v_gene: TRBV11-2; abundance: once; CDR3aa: CASSLAGQGSSYNSPLHF; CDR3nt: TGTGCCAGCAGCTTAGCAGGACAGGGGAGCTCCTATAATTCACCCCTCCACTTT
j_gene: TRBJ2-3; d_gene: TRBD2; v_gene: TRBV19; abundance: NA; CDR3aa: CASSPQLAASTDTQYF; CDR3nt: TGTGCCAGTAGTCCCCAACTAGCGGCTAGCACAGATACGCAGTATTTT
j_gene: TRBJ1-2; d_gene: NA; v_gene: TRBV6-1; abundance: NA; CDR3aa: CASSESTWDGYTF; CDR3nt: TGTGCCAGCAGTGAAAGCACCTGGGATGGCTACACCTTC
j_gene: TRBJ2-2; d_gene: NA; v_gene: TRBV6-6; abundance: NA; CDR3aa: CASSFVQLQPGELFF; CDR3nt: TGTGCCAGCTCGTTTGTCCAGCTCCAACCCGGGGAGCTGTTTTTT
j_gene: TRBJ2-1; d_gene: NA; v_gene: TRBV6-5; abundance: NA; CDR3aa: CASSYSSSSEQFF; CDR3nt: TGTGCCAGCAGTTACTCCTCGTCGTCTGAGCAGTTCTTC
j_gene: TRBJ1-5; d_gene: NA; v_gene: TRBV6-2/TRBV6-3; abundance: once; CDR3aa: CASSYWGDGQPQHF; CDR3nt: TGTGCCAGCAGTTACTGGGGGGATGGACAGCCCCAGCATTTT
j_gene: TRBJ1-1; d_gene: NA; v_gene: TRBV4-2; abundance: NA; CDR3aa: CASSQDRVSSRAGGMNTEAFF; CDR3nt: TGTGCCAGCAGCCAAGATCGAGTATCATCCCGAGCCGGGGGGATGAACACTGAAGCTTTCTTT
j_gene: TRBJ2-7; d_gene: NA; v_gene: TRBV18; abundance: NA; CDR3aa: CASSPRESPGEQYF; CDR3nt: TGTGCCAGCTCACCCCGCGAAAGCCCGGGCGAGCAGTACTTC
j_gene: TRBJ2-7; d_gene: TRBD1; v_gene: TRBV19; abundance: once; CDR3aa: CASSPGQGNSYEQYF; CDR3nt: TGTGCCAGTAGCCCAGGACAGGGGAACTCCTACGAGCAGTACTTC
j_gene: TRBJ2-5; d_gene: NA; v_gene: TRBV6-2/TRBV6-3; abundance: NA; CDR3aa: CASSYEGRPQETQYF; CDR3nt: TGTGCCAGCAGTTATGAGGGCCGCCCACAAGAGACCCAGTACTTC
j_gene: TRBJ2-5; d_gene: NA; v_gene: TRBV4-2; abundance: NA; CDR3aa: CASSLINLTHRETQYF; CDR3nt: TGTGCCAGCAGCCTCATCAACCTCACCCACAGGGAGACCCAGTACTTC
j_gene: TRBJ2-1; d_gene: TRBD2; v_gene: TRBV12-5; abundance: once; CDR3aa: CASALSGSAYEQFF; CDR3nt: TGTGCTAGTGCCCTTAGCGGGAGCGCCTATGAGCAGTTCTTC
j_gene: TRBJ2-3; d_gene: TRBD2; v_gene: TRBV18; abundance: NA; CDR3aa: CASSPLPTLAGYGTDTQYF; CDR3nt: TGTGCCAGCTCACCCCTCCCGACTTTAGCGGGATATGGCACAGATACGCAGTATTTT
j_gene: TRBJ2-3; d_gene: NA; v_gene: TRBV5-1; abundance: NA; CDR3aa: CASSSQGGGYTDTQYF; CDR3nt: TGCGCCAGCAGCTCTCAGGGAGGGGGCTATACAGATACGCAGTATTTT
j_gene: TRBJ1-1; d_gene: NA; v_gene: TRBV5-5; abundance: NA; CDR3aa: CASSLGTQGEAFF; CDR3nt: TGTGCCAGCAGCTTGGGGACCCAGGGGGAAGCTTTCTTT